These 22 T cell receptor beta chains share one sample of origin, sequenced in a study of blood T cell repertoires in COVID-19. Repertoires were generated with immunoSEQ multiplex PCR, while TCRdb's copy carries only in-frame clones and drops some. The data hold about 430,000 clones, with 80% to 90% observed a single time. The sample was peripheral blood. Source of these receptors: a man aged 18-30 years with COVID-19, enrolled during active disease.

The chain uses TRBV5-1 and TRBJ2-7, with 11 bases that match TRBD2. The CDR3 sequence is 15 residues long. Unmatched junction bases numbered 5, after V lost 3 bases and J lost 3 bases. The germline V gene has CDR1 SGHRS and CDR2 YFSETQ. CDR3 sequence: CASSSPSGRLYEQYF. CDR3 bases: TGCGCCAGCAGCTCTCCTAGCGGGAGGCTCTACGAGCAGTACTTC.

The V and J genes are TRBV3-1 (or the pseudogene TRBV3-2) and TRBJ2-3; D is perhaps TRBD1 (5 bases). Trimming took 1 base from V and 2 from J, leaving 13 bases between them. There are 16 residues in the CDR3. Germline values: CDR1 LGHDT, CDR2 YNNKEL (reference sequence). The CDR3 sequence is CASSQGAGLYTDTQYF. CDR3 in DNA: TGTGCCAGCAGCCAAGGCGCAGGGTTGTACACAGATACGCAGTATTTT.

This clone was seen a few times. The chain combines TRBV11-3 with TRBJ1-5; 10 bases match TRBD1. V dropped 11 bases and J dropped 9; count of bases not matched to a gene: 10. CDR1 and CDR2 (germline): SGHNT, YENEEA. The CDR3 is 13 residues long. DNA for the CDR3: TGTGCCCAGCCGGGACAGGGGCACCGGCCCCAGCATTTT. Protein sequence: CAQPGQGHRPQHF.

The chain is built from TRBV3-1 (or the pseudogene TRBV3-2) and TRBJ2-1, with 7 bases that match TRBD2. Germline V gene lookup returns CDR1 LGHDT and CDR2 YNNKEL (reference sequence). J was trimmed by 8 bases and V by 1 base; bases with no gene match: 5. This CDR3 contains 14 residues. In DNA, the CDR3 is TGTGCCAGCAGCCAAGCCCGACTAGCCGATGAGCAGTTCTTC. It yields the protein CASSQARLADEQFF.

The V gene is TRBV7-8, the J gene TRBJ2-5, with D uncertain. Trimming removed 5 bases from V and 7 bases from J, with 8 bases in between. The CDR3 contains 11 residues. The germline V gene has CDR1 SGHVS and CDR2 FQNEAQ. CDR3 loop: CASSPRGTQYF. CDR3 nucleotide sequence: TGTGCCAGCAGCCCCCGAGGGACCCAGTACTTC.

The V and J genes are TRBV2 and TRBJ1-2, with 9 positions matching TRBD1. The CDR3 sequence is 16 residues long. Germline V lookup: CDR1 SNHLY, CDR2 FYNNEI. With 4 bases clipped from V and 4 bases from J, the junction kept 10 bases outside the gene matches. CDR3 in amino acids: CASSVYGTGPIYGYTF. CDR3 bases: TGTGCCAGCAGTGTGTATGGGACAGGGCCAATCTATGGCTACACCTTC.

The J gene is TRBJ2-5, the V gene TRBV7-9; 9 bases map to TRBD2. The ends lost 4 bases at V and 3 bases at J; junction bases unmatched: 6. Germline V CDR1 and CDR2: SEHNR, FQNEAQ (reference sequence). The CDR3 length is 15 residues. The CDR3 DNA is TGTGCCAGCAGCTCCCCCAGACTAGCGGAAGAGACCCAGTACTTC. Translated: CASSSPRLAEETQYF. Drawing the rest from reference TRBV7-9 and TRBJ2-5, the complete variable domain is DTGVSQNPRHKITKRGQNVTFRCDPISEHNRLYWYRQTLGQGPEFLTYFQNEAQLEKSRLLSDRFSAERPKGSFSTLEIQRTEQGDSAMYLCASSSPRLAEETQYFGPGTRLLVL.

The V and J genes are TRBV5-1 and TRBJ2-2; 12 positions match TRBD2. Trimming took 4 bases from V and 5 from J; bases not matched to a gene: 3. Germline V gives CDR1 SGHRS, CDR2 YFSETQ. The CDR3 has 15 residues. The CDR3 sequence: CASSGTSGGTGELFF. The CDR3 DNA is TGCGCCAGCAGCGGAACTAGCGGGGGGACCGGGGAGCTGTTTTTT.

The chain employs TRBV5-1 and TRBJ1-6; TRBD1 might be the D (5 bases). This CDR3 spans 14 amino acids. V gave up 0 bases and J gave up 4 bases, with 5 bases separating them. Germline CDR1 SGHRS, CDR2 YFSETQ. The CDR3 here is CASSLEGYNSPLHF. The CDR3 nucleotides are TGCGCCAGCAGCTTGGAGGGGTATAATTCACCCCTCCACTTT. The full variable domain, its missing parts supplied by reference TRBV5-1 and TRBJ1-6, is KAGVTQTPRYLIKTRGQQVTLSCSPISGHRSVSWYQQTPGQGLQFLFEYFSETQRNKGNFPGRFSGRQFSNSRSEMNVSTLELGDSALYLCASSLEGYNSPLHFGNGTRLTVT.

The CDR3 sequence is CASSPLPTGSSPLHF. The DNA for the CDR3 is TGTGCCAGCTCACCACTCCCGACAGGGAGTTCACCCCTCCACTTT. The chain joins TRBV18 to TRBJ1-6; 7 bases are shared with TRBD1. J was trimmed by 9 bases and V by 1 base; bases with no gene match: 6. This CDR3 is built from 15 residues. CDR1 KGHSH and CDR2 LQKENI come from the germline V gene.

The CDR3 DNA is TGTGCCAGCAGCTTTCCAGCGAGAGAGACCCAGTACTTC. Amino acids: CASSFPARETQYF. The chain joins TRBV7-9 to TRBJ2-5, with D unclear. CDR3 length: 13 residues. Germline CDR1 SEHNR, CDR2 FQNEAQ (reference sequence). V was shortened by 3 bases and J by 4 bases, with 9 bases between the two germline ends. Supplemented by reference TRBV7-9 and TRBJ2-5, the full variable domain reads DTGVSQNPRHKITKRGQNVTFRCDPISEHNRLYWYRQTLGQGPEFLTYFQNEAQLEKSRLLSDRFSAERPKGSFSTLEIQRTEQGDSAMYLCASSFPARETQYFGPGTRLLVL.

The rearrangement uses TRBV19 and TRBJ1-1; TRBD1 matches at 8 bases. Losses at the gene ends were 5 bases for V and 7 bases for J; bases not matched to a gene: 6. The CDR3 extends over 13 amino acids. Germline V gene lookup returns CDR1 LNHDA and CDR2 SQIVND (reference sequence). The CDR3 protein is CASSRTGRDEAFF. The CDR3 nucleotides are TGTGCCAGTAGTCGGACAGGGCGGGATGAAGCTTTCTTT.

The gene calls are TRBV11-1 and TRBJ2-2, with 9 bases matching TRBD1. Germline V lookup: CDR1 SGHAT, CDR2 FQDESV (reference sequence). Losses at the gene ends were 1 base for V and 6 bases for J; bases not matched to a gene: 3. This CDR3 contains 15 residues. The CDR3 region has the DNA TGTGCCAGCAGCTTAGACAGGGGGCTGTCCGGGGAGCTGTTTTTT. Translation: CASSLDRGLSGELFF.

The V gene is TRBV7-9, the J gene TRBJ2-1, with D tentatively TRBD2 (6 bases). The CDR3 has 16 residues. Germline V gene lookup returns CDR1 SEHNR and CDR2 FQNEAQ (reference sequence). Trimming shortened V by 3 bases and J by 4 bases, and 16 bases separated the two germline ends. CDR3 bases: TGTGCCAGCAGCTTTTTGGGGGGAAGAAGGTACAATGAGCAGTTCTTC. Its protein product is CASSFLGGRRYNEQFF.

With respect to this clone: Other DNA sequences in the sample encode the same CDR3. The chain is built from TRBV5-4 and TRBJ2-7; tentatively, D is TRBD2 (5 bases). CDR1 and CDR2 (germline): SGHNT, YYREEE (reference sequence). Trimming stripped 3 bases from V and 0 bases from J, with 10 bases between. CDR3 length: 14 amino acids. The CDR3 DNA is TGTGCCAGCAGCTCCAGCGGCAGCTCCTACGAGCAGTACTTC. Its translation: CASSSSGSSYEQYF.

The J gene is TRBJ1-6, the V gene TRBV10-3; D gene unclear. Trimming shortened V by 0 bases and J by 7 bases, and 10 bases separated the two germline ends. Per germline, CDR1 ENHRY and CDR2 SYGVKD. The CDR3 extends over 15 amino acids. This CDR3 reads CAISESRDENSPLHF. CDR3 DNA: TGTGCCATCAGTGAGTCTCGGGATGAGAATTCACCCCTCCACTTT.

The rearrangement links TRBV30 to TRBJ2-1; TRBD2 agrees at 8 bases. Trimming removed 1 base from V and 7 bases from J; junction bases left unmatched: 12. The CDR3 has 16 residues. CDR1 is GTSNPN, CDR2 SVGIG, per germline (reference sequence). In nucleotides, the CDR3 is TGTGCCTGGAGTGACGAAGCGGGAGCGGGCGGGAATGAGCAGTTCTTC. Translating it yields CAWSDEAGAGGNEQFF.

This clone has only one observation. The chain carries TRBV6-5 and TRBJ2-6, with D perhaps matching TRBD2 (7 bases). CDR1 MNHEY and CDR2 SVGAGI come from the germline V gene. This CDR3 has 14 residues. The V gene lost 10 bases and the J gene lost 6 bases, with 16 bases spanning the gap. CDR3 DNA sequence: TGTGCCATAAGGGGGGGCGGGACGGCCAACGTCCTGACTTTC. Protein: CAIRGGGTANVLTF.

The genes are TRBV13 and TRBJ2-7; 7 bases are a match to TRBD1. The CDR3 contains 16 residues. From germline, CDR1 is PRHDT and CDR2 FYEKMQ (reference sequence). V gave up 5 bases and J gave up 2 bases; unmatched junction bases: 12. CDR3 coding DNA: TGTGCCAGCAGCACTCCACCGGGGACAGCCCCCTACGAGCAGTACTTC. It yields the protein CASSTPPGTAPYEQYF. The whole variable domain, filled in from reference TRBV13 and TRBJ2-7, reads AAGVIQSPRHLIKEKRETATLKCYPIPRHDTVYWYQQGPGQDPQFLISFYEKMQSDKGSIPDRFSAQQFSDYHSELNMSSLELGDSALYFCASSTPPGTAPYEQYFGPGTRLTVT.

The CDR3: CASSAGLAPTYEQYF. DNA of the CDR3: TGTGCCAGCAGCGCCGGACTAGCGCCTACCTACGAGCAGTACTTC. This chain links TRBV7-8 with TRBJ2-7, with 9 bases aligning to TRBD2. CDR1 is SGHVS and CDR2 is FQNEAQ in the germline V gene. The V and J ends lost 5 bases and 2 bases, in that order; junction bases with no gene match: 7. The CDR3 is 15 residues long.

V gene TRBV9 combines with J gene TRBJ2-3, with TRBD2 identical over 8 bases. The germline gives CDR1 SGDLS, CDR2 YYNGEE. Unmatched junction bases numbered 7, after V lost 0 bases and J lost 4 bases. The CDR3 runs to 16 residues. CDR3 loop: CASSVVSGSPADTQYF. The CDR3 nucleotides read TGTGCCAGCAGCGTAGTCAGCGGGAGCCCCGCAGATACGCAGTATTTT.

The chain has TRBV6-5 and TRBJ1-6; no clear D gene. CDR1 is MNHEY and CDR2 is SVGAGI in the germline V gene. The CDR3 sequence is 15 residues long. V lost 4 bases and J 6 bases, leaving 13 bases between the germline ends. The CDR3 protein is CASSSPGTTNSPLHF. CDR3 nucleotide sequence: TGTGCCAGCAGTTCCCCGGGAACAACTAATTCACCCCTCCACTTT.